This T cell receptor (beta chain) was recorded in a study of CXCR3-negative and CXCR3-positive naive CD8 T cells. Study-level information: Every library held about 1.5 +/- 0.3 million TRB reads, and the total came to around 140 million. Study-wide findings and caveats: Naive CXCR3-positive and CXCR3-negative cells shared TRBV-TRBJ usage; memory cells diverged. Naive subsets had comparable surface CD5; TCR strength was inferred from TRB CDR3 properties. Comparison of naive cells showed more hydrophobic TRB CDR3s in CXCR3-positive than in CXCR3-negative naive cells.

As to this clonotype: Its specificity is not known.

All CD8+ T cell subsets were sorted in triplicate at 250,000 to 300,000 cells each. With UMI labels, 5' RACE was used to prepare the TRB cDNA libraries. TCRdb reprocessed the 5' RACE reads and keeps a single row for each CDR3 protein, giving no DNA. Found here are tens of thousands of distinct CDR3 sequences; the top ten clones hold 0.53%. The origin of this receptor is a human donor in good health. Some clones in this sample may be carry-over from other donors' samples. The sequenced sample consisted of naive CXCR3+ CD8+ T cells from blood. Subset specified: CD45RO-CCR7+CD27+CD95- naive CD8+ T cells expressing CXCR3 (TNR3+).

Here the CDR3 reads CASSSARDGEAFF. This rearrangement joins TRBV7-9 to TRBJ1-1. This CDR3 is 13 amino acids long. CDR1 and CDR2 (germline): SEHNR, FQNEAQ (reference sequence).